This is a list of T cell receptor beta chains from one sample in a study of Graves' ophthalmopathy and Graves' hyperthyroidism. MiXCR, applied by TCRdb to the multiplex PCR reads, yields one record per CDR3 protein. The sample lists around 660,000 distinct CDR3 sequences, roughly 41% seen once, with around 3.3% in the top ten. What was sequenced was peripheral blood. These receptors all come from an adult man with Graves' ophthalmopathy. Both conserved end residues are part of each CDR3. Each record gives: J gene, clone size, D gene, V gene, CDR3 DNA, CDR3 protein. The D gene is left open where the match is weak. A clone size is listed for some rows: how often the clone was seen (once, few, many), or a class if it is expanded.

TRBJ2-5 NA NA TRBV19 TGTGCCAGTAGTATTCGGGCAGGGGAAGAGACCCAGTACTTC CASSIRAGEETQYF
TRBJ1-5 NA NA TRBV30 TGTGCCTGGAGTCAGGGGTTGATGGGCAATCAGCCCCAGCATTTT CAWSQGLMGNQPQHF
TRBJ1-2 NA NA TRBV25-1 TGTGCCAGCAACCAAAACAGCGGATCGAACTATGGCTACACCTTC CASNQNSGSNYGYTF
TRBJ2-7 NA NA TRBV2 TGTGCCAGCAGTTACGAGCTTAACAGGGCGGCCCACGAGCAGTACTTC CASSYELNRAAHEQYF
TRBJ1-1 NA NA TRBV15 TGTGCCACCAGAGACGGTGAGGGGAGAACTGAAGCTTTCTTT CATRDGEGRTEAFF
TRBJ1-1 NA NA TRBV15 TGTGCCAGCTCACCACGAAGTATCTGGGTATCTCTGAACACTGAAGCTTTCTTT CASSPRSIWVSLNTEAFF
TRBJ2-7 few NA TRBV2 TGTGCCGGCACCTGGGACGGGAACGCCTCCTACGGGCAGTACTTC CAGTWDGNASYGQYF
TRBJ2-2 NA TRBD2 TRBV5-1 TGCGCCAGCAGCTTGACACTAGCGGGAGGTCAGGACACCGGGGAGCTGTTTTTT CASSLTLAGGQDTGELFF
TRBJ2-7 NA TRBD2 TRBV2 TGTGCCAGCAGTCCCCTAGCGGGAGAGTTTTTCGAGCAGTACTTC CASSPLAGEFFEQYF
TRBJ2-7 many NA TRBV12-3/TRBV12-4 TGTGCCAGCACCCAAAGGGGGGCCCTCTACGAGCAGTACTTC CASTQRGALYEQYF
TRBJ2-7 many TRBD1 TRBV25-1 TGTGCCAGCAGTGAATTGAGACAGGGGGCTTACGAGCAGTACTTC CASSELRQGAYEQYF
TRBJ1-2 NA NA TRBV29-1 TGCAGCGTTGACGTCCAGGGACGTGGTTATGGCTACACCTTC CSVDVQGRGYGYTF
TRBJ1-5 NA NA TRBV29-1 TGCAGCGTTCGACAGTTGTGCAATCAGCCCCAGCATTTT CSVRQLCNQPQHF
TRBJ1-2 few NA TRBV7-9 TGTGCCAGCAGCCCTGGGTCGGGGACAAATGGCTACACCTTC CASSPGSGTNGYTF
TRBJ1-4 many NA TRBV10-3 TGTGCCATCAGTGAGTCCTGGCTAAGCCAGAATAATGAAAAACTGTTTTTT CAISESWLSQNNEKLFF
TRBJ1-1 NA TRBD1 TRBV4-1 TGCGCCAGCAGAGACAGGGGCGTGAACACTGAAGCTTTCTTT CASRDRGVNTEAFF
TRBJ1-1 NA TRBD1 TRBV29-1 TGCAGCAGTCTGACAGGGGGCGGAACTGAAGCTTTCTTT CSSLTGGGTEAFF
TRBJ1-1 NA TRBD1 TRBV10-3 TGTGCCAGCAACCCACCCGGGACAGGGGGCGCCTCTGAAGCTTTCTTT CASNPPGTGGASEAFF
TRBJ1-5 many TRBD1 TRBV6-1 TGTGCCAGCGGGACAGGGGTTCAGCCCCAGCATTTT CASGTGVQPQHF
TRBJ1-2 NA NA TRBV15 TGTGCCACCAGCGGAGCGACGGAGGACAGTGTCTACACCTTC CATSGATEDSVYTF
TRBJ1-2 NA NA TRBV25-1 TGTGCCAGCAGTGACCGCAACCCCTCCTATGGCTACACCTTC CASSDRNPSYGYTF
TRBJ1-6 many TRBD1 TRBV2 TGTGCCAGCAGTGACGGGACAGGGGCATATAATTCACCCCTCCACTTT CASSDGTGAYNSPLHF
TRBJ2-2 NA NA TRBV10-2 TGCGCCAGCATAGGGACTGGGACCACCGTCAGGGGGGAGCTGTTTTTT CASIGTGTTVRGELFF
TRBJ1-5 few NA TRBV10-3 TGTGCCAGCAGATCCGGGACTATCGGCAATCAGCCCCAGCATTTT CASRSGTIGNQPQHF
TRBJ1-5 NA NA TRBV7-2 TGTGCCAGCAACTCATATAGGGGGAGCTCCTACGAGCATTTT CASNSYRGSSYEHF
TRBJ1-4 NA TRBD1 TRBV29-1 TGCAGTGGTGGCGGACAGGGGTCGGGAGAAAAACTGTTTTTT CSGGGQGSGEKLFF
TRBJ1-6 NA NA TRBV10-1 TGCGCCAGCACTAACACAGGGTATAATTCACCCCTCCACTTT CASTNTGYNSPLHF
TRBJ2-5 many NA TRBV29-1 TGCAGCGTTGATCCGGGGACCCAAGAGACCCAGTACTTC CSVDPGTQETQYF
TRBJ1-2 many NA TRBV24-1 TGTGCCACCAGTGATCCCGACAGGTTAATTGGCTACACCTTC CATSDPDRLIGYTF
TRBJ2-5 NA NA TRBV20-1 TGCAGTCCCCAGGCCCCTAAATGGGGCCGAGAGACCCAGTACTTC CSPQAPKWGRETQYF
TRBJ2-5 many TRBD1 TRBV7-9 TGTGCCAGCAGCTTAGCGCGGGGACAGGGGTACTTC CASSLARGQGYF
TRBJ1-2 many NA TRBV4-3 TGCGCCAGCAGCCAAGTGGCAGGTCCCAACTATGGCTACACCTTC CASSQVAGPNYGYTF
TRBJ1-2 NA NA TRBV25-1 TGTGCCAGCAGAGATGTCGGGGGCCCAGACTATGGCTACACCTTC CASRDVGGPDYGYTF
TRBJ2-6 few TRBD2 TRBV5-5 TGTGCCAGCAGCTTCCCCCTAGGGCAGGGAGGGACTGGGGCCAACGTCCTGACTTTC CASSFPLGQGGTGANVLTF
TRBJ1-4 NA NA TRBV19 TGTGCCAGTAGTATACAGGCTAATGAAAAACTGTTTTTT CASSIQANEKLFF
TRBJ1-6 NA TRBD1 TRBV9 TGTGCCAGCAGCCAAGGGACAGGGGCGACTAATTCACCCCTCCACTTT CASSQGTGATNSPLHF
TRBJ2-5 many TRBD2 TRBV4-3 TGCGCCAGCAGCCAAGATCTAGCGGGGGGCCAAGAGACCCAGTACTTC CASSQDLAGGQETQYF
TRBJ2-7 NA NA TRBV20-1 TGCAGTGCTAGCCTCTTGGCGGGATCCTACGAGCAGTACTTC CSASLLAGSYEQYF
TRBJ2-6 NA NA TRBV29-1 TGCAGCCAGGAGGGGGACCCTGGGGCCAACGTCCTGACTTTC CSQEGDPGANVLTF
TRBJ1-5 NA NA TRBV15 TGTGCCACCGGGAAGAGGGATAGCAATCAGCCCCAGCATTTT CATGKRDSNQPQHF
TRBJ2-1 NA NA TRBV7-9 TGTGCCAGCAGCTCCAGGGTCCATGAGCAGTTCTTC CASSSRVHEQFF
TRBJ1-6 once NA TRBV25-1 TGTGCCAGCCACAAAATCAGGGCTTCACCCCTCCACTTT CASHKIRASPLHF
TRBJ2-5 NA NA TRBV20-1 TGCAGTGCTAGGCCCCTCGATGGGGGAGAGACCCAGTACTTC CSARPLDGGETQYF
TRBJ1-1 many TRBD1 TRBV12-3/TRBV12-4 TGTGCCAGCATCCGGACAGGGGGTACTGAAGCTTTCTTT CASIRTGGTEAFF
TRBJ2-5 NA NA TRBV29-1 TGCAGCGTTGCCGAGGGAGAGACCCAGTACTTC CSVAEGETQYF
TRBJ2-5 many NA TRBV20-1 TGCAGTGCTAGTCTGGACAGAAAAGAGACCCAGTACTTC CSASLDRKETQYF
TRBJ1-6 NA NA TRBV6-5 TGTGCCAGCAGTTACGGGCAGCTTAATTCACCCCTCCACTTT CASSYGQLNSPLHF
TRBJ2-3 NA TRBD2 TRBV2 TGTGCCAGCAGTTACTCGTTTGTGTACAGCGGGAGACCAGATACGCAGTATTTT CASSYSFVYSGRPDTQYF
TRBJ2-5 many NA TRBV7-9 TGTGCCAGCAGCGCAATCTGGACGGACAAGAGACCCCAGTACTTC CASSAIWTDKRPQYF
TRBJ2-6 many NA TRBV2 TGTGCCAGCAGACCCATAGCATCCGGGGCCAACGTCCTGACTTTC CASRPIASGANVLTF
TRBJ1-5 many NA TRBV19 TGTGCCAGTAGTATAGTAACACAATACAATCAGCCCCAGCATTTT CASSIVTQYNQPQHF
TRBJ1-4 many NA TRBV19 TGTGCCAGTAGTATTGCAGGGCGGACTAATGAAAAACTGTTTTTT CASSIAGRTNEKLFF
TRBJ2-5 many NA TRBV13 TGTGCCAGCAGCTCATTCCTGGCTTACGGGGAGACCCAGTACTTC CASSSFLAYGETQYF
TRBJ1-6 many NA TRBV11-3 TGTGCCAGCAGCTTAGAGGACAGAAGCTCCTATAATTCACCCCTCCACTTT CASSLEDRSSYNSPLHF
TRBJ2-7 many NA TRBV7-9 TGTGCCAGCAGCTTTAGTGACAGAAACACCTACGAGCAGTACTTC CASSFSDRNTYEQYF
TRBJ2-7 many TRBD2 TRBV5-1 TGCGCCAGCAGCTTGGGGACTAGCGGGGAGTACGAGCAGTACTTC CASSLGTSGEYEQYF
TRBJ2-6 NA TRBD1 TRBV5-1 TGCGCCAGCAGCTTGGAGCAGGGGGCCTACGTCCTGACTTTC CASSLEQGAYVLTF
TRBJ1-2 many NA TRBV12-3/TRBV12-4 TGTGCCAGCAGTTTGTGGGGGTTAGACTATGGCTACACCTTC CASSLWGLDYGYTF
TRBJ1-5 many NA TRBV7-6 TGTGCCAGCAGCCTAGGAGATTATAGCAATCAGCCCCAGCATTTT CASSLGDYSNQPQHF
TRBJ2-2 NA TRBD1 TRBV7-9 TGTGCCGCGGGCCACCGATCCCCGCGAGACAGGGAGGAGCTGTTTTTT CAAGHRSPRDREELFF